Here is one TCR beta chain with its context. What antigen it recognizes has not been identified. No clone much larger than this one lies a single base away; base qualities are absent. The immunoSEQ Assay, a bias-controlled multiplex PCR, was used to amplify TCRbeta CDR3 regions from genomic DNA. Concerning the study's data processing: The number of nucleated cells in each sample was estimated by amplification of reference gene primers within the assay. Sequence reads were collapsed and filtered to measure the absolute abundance of every unique TCRbeta CDR3 rearrangement. For each sample, productive Simpson clonality was calculated as the square root of Simpson's diversity index across productive rearrangements. Drawn from immuneACCESS, this table holds only the in-frame rearrangements with V and J called that TCRdb kept. Clones are partly lost; checked studies trace under half to an unresolved V gene and leave the rest unexplained. V and J calls and clone size are given by that table; D and trimming were obtained from the DNA. This sample gives 80,000 to 95,000 clones in total; 86% of them show up just once. Of the sample, 25% to 30% falls within the top ten clones.

Each collaborating institution followed its own protocols to collect whole blood in K2EDTA tubes. For TCRbeta analysis, collaborators shipped samples as frozen whole blood, isolated PBMCs, or DNA extracted from either of those sample types. This sample is drawn from a study of blood T cell repertoires in COVID-19 (dated by TCRdb to about 2020). Some background on the complete study: The collaborator samples originated in the United States, Italy and Spain and spanned the acute and convalescent phases of COVID-19. The prospective study material was composed of cDNA or gDNA derived from T cells, B-cell-depleted T cells, or PBMCs. Deeply sampled blood TCRbeta repertoires from subjects exposed to, actively infected with, or recovered from COVID-19 were included in the dataset. The repertoires were released in a freely available public database intended as a resource for research on the immune response to SARS-CoV-2. Samples came from the ongoing ImmuneRACE study (first 160 participants) plus 1,254 subjects from 6 global collaborators. Sample metadata almost always included a de-identified subject ID, COVID-19 status, age in years and sex. Where HLA class I and class II types were available, the types were taken from metadata supplied by the sample provider, not from assay-based typing. Broad study findings and their caveats: Clinical and demographic metadata were provided uncurated, with the amount varying by source and participant.

The CDR3 has 13 amino acids, counting the end cysteine and phenylalanine. Kept here is only the CDR3 DNA, which spans 39 bases and is read in frame from base 1. V is clipped by 1 base and J by 1 base, and the sequence between their germline boundaries is 4 bases long. Per the germline V gene (reference sequence), LNHDA is the CDR1 and SQIVND is the CDR2. The V and J genes are TRBV19 and TRBJ1-1; the D gene assignment is ambiguous. This clonotype originated in a man aged 45-60 years with active or convalescent COVID-19. The sequenced material came from peripheral blood. The sequenced DNA: TGTGCCAGTAGTATAGGGCAGAACACTGAAGCTTTCTTT. This translates into CASSIGQNTEAFF.